This TCR beta chain was documented in a study of shared clonotypes between healthy human individuals. Across the study: Plates per donor: three CD4 naive, three CD4 memory, two CD8 naive, one CD8 memory.

Study-wide points: Generally, naive subsets came out with larger estimated richness than memory subsets. Sequencing depth was expected to affect clonotype sharing among donors. Sample collection involved blood only; tissue repertoires are likely different.

Generated by immunoSEQ multiplex PCR, the TCRdb table keeps only in-frame clones and is missing some. This table holds some 1 million clones, approximately 70% found once. V trimming: 5 bases; J trimming: 8 bases; junction bases outside the gene matches: 5. CDR1 and CDR2 (germline): GTSNPN, SVGIG (reference sequence). This CDR3 spans 12 amino acids. This clone was observed at least ten times. The target antigen is unknown. The material sequenced was memory CD4+ T cells sorted from blood. The subset denotes: CD45RA-negative fraction. The V and J genes are TRBV30 and TRBJ1-1; TRBD1 aligns across 10 bases. This TCR was recovered from a young man in good health. CDR3 residues: CAWGTGVYEAFF. Written as DNA, the CDR3 is TGTGCCTGGGGGACAGGGGTATACGAAGCTTTCTTT.